These T cell receptor beta chains were read from a single sample in a study of OX40 agonist ivuxolimab in advanced cancers. The protocol was immunoSEQ multiplex PCR, while the TCRdb copy is restricted to in-frame clones and leaves out a portion. The sample has 65,000 to 95,000 clones; roughly 84% are singletons. Sequencing used CD4+ or CD8+ T cells sorted from blood, obtained in a trial of the OX40 agonist ivuxolimab. Receptors were obtained from an adult with an advanced solid tumor such as melanoma, head and neck, liver or kidney cancer. The CDR3 runs from the conserved cysteine through the conserved F or W. Each record gives: CDR3 DNA, CDR3 protein, D gene, clone size, CDR3 length, V gene, J gene. D genes are given only for firm matches. A row's size may be missing; if present it is once, few, many or a size class.

TGTGCCAGCAGCTTGGTTTCAGGGAATCGTCAGCCCCAGCATTTT	CASSLVSGNRQPQHF	NA	NA	15	TRBV5-8	TRBJ1-5
TGTGCCAGCAGCATCCGGGACTCACGAGGCACAGATACGCAGTATTTT	CASSIRDSRGTDTQYF	NA	once	16	TRBV7-9	TRBJ2-3
TGTGCCATCAGTGGCACCAAGGCGGGGGGTTCCCAAGAGACCCAGTACTTC	CAISGTKAGGSQETQYF	TRBD2	NA	17	TRBV10-3	TRBJ2-5
TGTGCCAGCAGCCCCAGACTAGCGGGAGGGTCTGGGGCCAACGTCCTGACTTTC	CASSPRLAGGSGANVLTF	TRBD2	NA	18	TRBV7-9	TRBJ2-6
TGCGCCAGCAGCTCGGGACATCCCAATCAGCCCCAGCATTTT	CASSSGHPNQPQHF	NA	NA	14	TRBV5-1	TRBJ1-5
TGCGCCAGCAGCTTGGCAGGGACTAGCGGTCAAGAGACCCAGTACTTC	CASSLAGTSGQETQYF	TRBD2	NA	16	TRBV5-1	TRBJ2-5
TGTGCCAGTAGTACAAGGGGAGGCGGGAATAGCAATCAGCCCCAGCATTTT	CASSTRGGGNSNQPQHF	NA	once	17	TRBV19	TRBJ1-5
TGTGCCAGCAGCCAACCCTGGGAGGGTCGGGAAAAACTGTTTTTT	CASSQPWEGREKLFF	NA	NA	15	TRBV4-2	TRBJ1-4
TGTGCCAGCAGCTTAGCGGCCCCCGGGACAGGGCAGGCCTACGAGCAGTACTTC	CASSLAAPGTGQAYEQYF	TRBD1	NA	18	TRBV7-8	TRBJ2-7
TGTGCCAGCAGCTTAATCCAGCCGGGGAACACTGAAGCTTTCTTT	CASSLIQPGNTEAFF	NA	NA	15	TRBV7-2	TRBJ1-1
TGTGCCAGCAGCGTCGGACCCTCGGGGGATCAGCCCCAGCATTTT	CASSVGPSGDQPQHF	NA	NA	15	TRBV9	TRBJ1-5
TGTGCCAGCAGTTACAGTAGAAATCAGCCCCAGCATTTT	CASSYSRNQPQHF	NA	NA	13	TRBV6-9	TRBJ1-5
TGTGCCAGCAGTGCAATGACAGGGCGGGAGACCCAGTACTTC	CASSAMTGRETQYF	TRBD1	NA	14	TRBV6-1	TRBJ2-5
TGCGCCAGCAGCTGGGCAGGAGGGGAGACCCAGTACTTC	CASSWAGGETQYF	NA	NA	13	TRBV5-1	TRBJ2-5
TGTGCCAGCAGCTTAGCGGTCAATTCCTACGAGCAGTACTTC	CASSLAVNSYEQYF	NA	NA	14	TRBV7-8	TRBJ2-7
TGTGCCAGTAGTAGTTCTGCCCGGAGGACGGAGACCCAGTACTTC	CASSSSARRTETQYF	NA	NA	15	TRBV19	TRBJ2-5
TGCAGTGCTAGAGCCTTCTATGGCTACACCTTC	CSARAFYGYTF	NA	few	11	TRBV20-1	TRBJ1-2
TGTGCCAGCAGCACTCGAAACCCCACCGGGGAGCTGTTTTTT	CASSTRNPTGELFF	NA	NA	14	TRBV5-5	TRBJ2-2
TGTGCCAGCAGGCCCGGGAGGGAGGGTTTCGCTGAAGCTTTCTTT	CASRPGREGFAEAFF	NA	NA	15	TRBV27	TRBJ1-1
TGTGCCAGCAGGCCGGCAAGAGGGTCTAATGAAAAACTGTTTTTT	CASRPARGSNEKLFF	NA	NA	15	TRBV6-5	TRBJ1-4
TGTGCCAGCAGCTTATCGGCTAGCGGTTACAATGAGCAGTTCTTC	CASSLSASGYNEQFF	TRBD2	NA	15	TRBV5-5	TRBJ2-1
TGCGCCAGCAGGCCAGCGGGAGGCGGCGGGGAGCTGTTTTTT	CASRPAGGGGELFF	TRBD2	NA	14	TRBV10-1	TRBJ2-2
TGTGCCAGCAGCTTCCTTTCGGGCTCCTACAATGAGCAGTTCTTC	CASSFLSGSYNEQFF	NA	NA	15	TRBV9	TRBJ2-1
TGTGCCAGCAGCTTGGTTAGGTTGGTAAAGGAGCAGTACTTC	CASSLVRLVKEQYF	NA	NA	14	TRBV5-6	TRBJ2-7
TGTGCCAGCAGTGACTCTCGGGGCTACACCTTC	CASSDSRGYTF	NA	NA	11	TRBV6-4	TRBJ1-2
TGTGCCAGCTCGCGACAGGGAGGCGAGACCCAGTACTTC	CASSRQGGETQYF	NA	few	13	TRBV18	TRBJ2-5
TGTGCCAGTAGTCGCCTGTGGCGGGAGAGGACAGATACGCAGTATTTT	CASSRLWRERTDTQYF	TRBD2	NA	16	TRBV19	TRBJ2-3